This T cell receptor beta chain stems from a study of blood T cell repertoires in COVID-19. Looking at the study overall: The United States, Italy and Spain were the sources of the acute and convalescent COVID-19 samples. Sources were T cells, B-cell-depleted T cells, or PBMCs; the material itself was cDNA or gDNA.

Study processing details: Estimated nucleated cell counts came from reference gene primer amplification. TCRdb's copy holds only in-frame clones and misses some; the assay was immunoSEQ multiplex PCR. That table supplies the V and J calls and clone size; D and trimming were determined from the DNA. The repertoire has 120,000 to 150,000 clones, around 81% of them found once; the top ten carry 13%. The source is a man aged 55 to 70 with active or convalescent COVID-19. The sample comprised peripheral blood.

The CDR3 reads CASRWEQGANQPQHF. In nucleotides, the CDR3 is TGTGCCAGCAGGTGGGAACAGGGCGCCAATCAGCCCCAGCATTTT. The chain links TRBV6-6 to TRBJ1-5, with a weak D call TRBD1 (6 bases). CDR3 length: 15 residues. Trimming took off 6 bases at V and 3 bases at J, with 15 bases between the two ends. Germline V CDR1 and CDR2: MNHNY, SVGAGI (reference sequence).